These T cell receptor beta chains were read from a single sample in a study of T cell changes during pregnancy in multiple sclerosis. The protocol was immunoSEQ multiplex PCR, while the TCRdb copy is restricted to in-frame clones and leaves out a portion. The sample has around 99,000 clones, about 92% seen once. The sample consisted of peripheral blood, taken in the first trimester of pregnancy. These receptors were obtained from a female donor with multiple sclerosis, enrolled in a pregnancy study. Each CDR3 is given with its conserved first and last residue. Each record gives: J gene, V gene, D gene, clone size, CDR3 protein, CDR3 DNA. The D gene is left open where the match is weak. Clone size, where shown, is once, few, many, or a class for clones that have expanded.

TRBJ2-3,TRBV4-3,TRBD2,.,CASSLSGRADTQYF,TGCGCCAGCAGCCTCAGCGGGAGAGCGGATACGCAGTATTTT
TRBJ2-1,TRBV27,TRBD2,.,CASSSSASGNEQFF,TGTGCCAGCAGCTCCTCGGCTAGCGGCAATGAGCAGTTCTTC
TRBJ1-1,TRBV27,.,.,CASSSFTRTEAFF,TGTGCCAGCAGTTCCTTCACACGAACAGAAGCTTTCTTT
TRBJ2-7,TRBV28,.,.,CASSLIRNEQYF,TGTGCCAGCAGCCTGATTAGAAACGAGCAGTACTTC
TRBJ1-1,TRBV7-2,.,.,CASSLDPGAEAFF,TGTGCCAGCAGCTTAGATCCAGGCGCTGAAGCTTTCTTT
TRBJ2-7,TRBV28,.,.,CASSPLRGGEQYF,TGTGCCAGCAGCCCCCTTAGAGGGGGTGAGCAGTACTTC
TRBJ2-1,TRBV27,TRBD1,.,CASSQRTGGFHEQFF,TGTGCCAGCAGCCAGCGGACAGGGGGCTTTCATGAGCAGTTCTTC
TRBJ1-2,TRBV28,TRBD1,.,CASSSPSGQVSYGYTF,TGTGCCAGCAGTTCTCCCTCGGGACAGGTAAGTTATGGCTACACCTTC
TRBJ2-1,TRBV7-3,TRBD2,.,CASSLTSGRVNEQFF,TGTGCCAGCAGCTTGACTAGCGGGAGGGTCAATGAGCAGTTCTTC
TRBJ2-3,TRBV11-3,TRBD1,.,CASSGGTGFTDTQYF,TGTGCCAGCAGCGGCGGGACAGGGTTCACAGATACGCAGTATTTT
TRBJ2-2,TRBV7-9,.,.,CASSPFANTGELFF,TGTGCCAGCAGCCCCTTTGCGAACACCGGGGAGCTGTTTTTT
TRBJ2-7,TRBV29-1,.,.,CSASTGSYEQYF,TGCAGCGCCTCGACAGGTTCCTACGAGCAGTACTTC
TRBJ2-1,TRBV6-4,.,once,CASSGLSGNEQFF,TGTGCCAGCAGCGGACTATCGGGGAATGAGCAGTTCTTC
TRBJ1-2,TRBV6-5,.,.,CASSRRGANYGYTF,TGTGCCAGCAGCCGCAGGGGAGCTAACTATGGCTACACCTTC
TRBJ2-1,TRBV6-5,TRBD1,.,CASSSTGGSYNEQFF,TGTGCCAGCAGCTCCACAGGGGGCTCCTACAATGAGCAGTTCTTC